These 29 T cell receptor beta chains originate from one sample sequenced in a study of regulatory T cells in long-lasting Graves disease. Time point specified: newly diagnosed GD, antithyroid drugs for less than 3 months. The TCR library used RNA extracted from PBMCs. Construction of the TCR beta libraries employed iRepertoire HTBI primers in conjunction with Arm-PCR of CDR3 regions. TCRdb fed the multiplex PCR reads into MiXCR, producing one record per CDR3 protein. The data contain some 320,000 distinct CDR3 sequences, about 18% of them singletons. Source: peripheral blood mononuclear cells (PBMCs), taken at new diagnosis, from a patient treated with antithyroid drugs. The receptors here all came from a female donor with Graves disease.

This clonotype was recorded many times. The CDR3 spells CASSMGQNNSPLHF. CDR3 DNA: TGTGCCAGTAGTATGGGACAGAATAATTCACCCCTCCACTTT. The chain joins TRBV19 to TRBJ1-6; 7 bases map to TRBD1. V lost 3 bases and J lost 5; bases outside the gene matches: 1. CDR3 size: 14 residues. Germline-derived CDR1 and CDR2 are LNHDA and SQIVND (reference sequence).

This clonotype was observed many times. The chain uses TRBV19 and TRBJ2-2; tentatively, D is TRBD1 (6 bases). V lost 11 bases and J 1 base, leaving 14 bases between the germline ends. The CDR3 sequence is 14 residues long. Germline V gives CDR1 LNHDA, CDR2 SQIVND (reference sequence). Here the CDR3 DNA reads TGTGCCTGCAGGACGACAGGGAACACCGGGGAGCTGTTTTTT. Translation: CACRTTGNTGELFF.

The chain is built from TRBV19 and TRBJ2-6; the D gene is possibly TRBD1 (6 bases). V was pared by 6 bases and J by 4 bases, with 7 bases between. Germline V gives CDR1 LNHDA, CDR2 SQIVND (reference sequence). The CDR3 is 13 residues long. In nucleotides, the CDR3 is TGTGCCAGTAGGGGGGCCGGGGCCAACGTCCTGACTTTC. Protein product: CASRGAGANVLTF. The whole variable domain, filled in from reference TRBV19 and TRBJ2-6, reads DGGITQSPKYLFRKEGQNVTLSCEQNLNHDAMYWYRQDPGQGLRLIYYSQIVNDFQKGDIAEGYSVSREKKESFPLTVTSAQKNPTAFYLCASRGAGANVLTFGAGSRLTVL.

In this sample, this clonotype turned up many times. The chain uses TRBV6-1 and TRBJ1-1, with a weak D call TRBD1 (5 bases). CDR3 length: 19 amino acids. Germline CDR1 and CDR2: MNHNS and SASEGT. Trimming took off 6 bases at V and 4 bases at J, with 30 bases between the two ends. This CDR3 is CASSQTKGMLKGRGTEAFF. The CDR3 nucleotides are TGTGCCAGCAGCCAGACAAAGGGGATGTTGAAGGGGAGAGGCACTGAAGCTTTCTTT.

The sample holds many counts of this clonotype. The chain carries TRBV20-1 and TRBJ1-5; 8 positions match TRBD1. With 6 bases clipped from V and 4 bases from J, the junction kept 2 bases outside the gene matches. The CDR3 has 12 residues. Germline loops: CDR1 DFQATT, CDR2 SNEGSKA (reference sequence). The CDR3 coding sequence is TGCAGTGCATGGACAGGGAATCAGCCCCAGCATTTT. Its translation is CSAWTGNQPQHF.

The chain recombines TRBV28 with TRBJ1-1; TRBD1 agrees at 7 bases. Germline CDR1 and CDR2: MDHEN and SYDVKM. J was trimmed by 11 bases and V by 2 bases; bases with no gene match: 8. The CDR3 sequence is 13 residues long. CDR3 in DNA: TGTGCCAGCAGTTTACCCGGACAGGATCGGGCTTTCTTT. Translation gives CASSLPGQDRAFF.

This clonotype was recorded many times. The rearrangement links TRBV20-1 to TRBJ2-5; 7 nucleotides line up with TRBD2. After removal of 3 bases from V and 4 bases from J, the junction contained 11 bases not matched to a gene. The CDR3 totals 15 residues. Germline values: CDR1 DFQATT, CDR2 SNEGSKA (reference sequence). The CDR3 spells CSASAGGRVRETQYF. DNA of the CDR3: TGCAGTGCTAGTGCTGGTGGGAGGGTTAGAGAGACCCAGTACTTC.

This clonotype was seen ten or more times. The chain is built from TRBV30 and TRBJ2-7; the D gene is possibly TRBD1 (5 bases). Trimming pared 0 bases from V and 1 base from J, leaving 7 bases between. Germline CDR1 reads GTSNPN; CDR2 reads SVGIG (reference sequence). The CDR3 consists of 13 residues. The CDR3 DNA reads as TGTGCCTGGAGTGTAGGGGTTTCCTACGAGCAGTACTTC. As protein: CAWSVGVSYEQYF.

This clonotype was seen ten or more times. The genes are TRBV30 and TRBJ2-1; TRBD2 matches at 13 bases. Germline assignment: CDR1 GTSNPN and CDR2 SVGIG (reference sequence). The CDR3 length is 17 residues. V gave up 3 bases and J gave up 4 bases; unmatched junction bases: 9. This chain's CDR3 is CAWRSPGLAGTYNEQFF. For the CDR3, the DNA is TGTGCCTGGAGATCTCCGGGACTAGCGGGAACATACAATGAGCAGTTCTTC.

This clonotype appeared many times. The rearrangement joins TRBV13 to TRBJ1-1; possible D gene TRBD1, 6 bases. The CDR3 runs to 13 residues. The V gene lost 5 bases and the J gene lost 8 bases, with 15 bases spanning the gap. Germline CDR1 reads PRHDT; CDR2 reads FYEKMQ (reference sequence). In DNA form, the CDR3 reads TGTGCCAGCAGCCCGGGGACACCGGAAGAAGCTTTCTTT. It translates to CASSPGTPEEAFF.

As concerns this clonotype: A far larger clone is a single base away, which makes a read error likely. This chain connects TRBV6-2 or TRBV6-3 to TRBJ2-5, with 15 bases matching TRBD2. This CDR3 region has 16 residues. The V segment lost 5 bases and the J segment 11 bases; nucleotides outside the gene matches: 12. The V gene's germline CDR1 is MNHEY and CDR2 SVGEGT. CDR3 nucleotides: TGTGCCAGCAGTCCGGTGGGACTAGCGGGAGGCCATGAGCAGTACTTC. This gives the protein CASSPVGLAGGHEQYF.

This clonotype was recorded many times. V usage is TRBV18 and J usage is TRBJ2-5; tentatively, D is TRBD1 (5 bases). Germline V CDR1 and CDR2: KGHSH, LQKENI. V lost 0 bases, J lost 3 bases, and 14 bases lay in between. The CDR3 is made up of 16 amino acids. Here the CDR3 reads CASSPPAGNLEETQYF. In nucleotides, the CDR3 is TGTGCCAGCTCACCACCGGCAGGGAATCTTGAAGAGACCCAGTACTTC.

This clonotype was recorded at least ten times. This sequence joins TRBV7-8 and TRBJ1-4; TRBD1 might be the D (5 bases). V was pared by 7 bases and J by 8 bases, with 17 bases between. The CDR3 runs to 14 residues. Germline assignment: CDR1 SGHVS and CDR2 FQNEAQ. The CDR3 DNA reads as TGTGCCAGCACCGGGGGGGGACCTACGGAAAAACTGTTTTTT. Translated, it gives CASTGGGPTEKLFF.

This clonotype came up many times. The rearrangement joins TRBV28 to TRBJ2-7; 13 bases are shared with TRBD2. The CDR3 contains 15 residues. The V gene end was trimmed by 2 bases and the J gene end by 7 bases; junction bases not matched to a gene: 5. Per germline, CDR1 MDHEN and CDR2 SYDVKM. The CDR3 DNA follows: TGTGCCAGCAGTTTAGGACTAGCGGGAGCGCGGGAGCAGTACTTC. Translated: CASSLGLAGAREQYF.

In its sample, this clonotype was seen a few times. The chain combines TRBV11-3 with TRBJ2-7; possible D gene TRBD2, 7 bases. Germline CDR1 is SGHNT and CDR2 is YENEEA. V lost 4 bases and J 3 bases, leaving 16 bases between the germline ends. There are 15 residues in the CDR3. The chain's CDR3 is CASSSRGGGIYEQYF. Here the CDR3 DNA reads TGTGCCAGCAGCTCACGAGGGGGGGGAATCTACGAGCAGTACTTC.

This clonotype was observed many times. In DNA, the CDR3 is TGTGCCACCAGTGATTCCGGGACAGGGGTAAGAGGTGAGCAGTTCTTC. Translating it yields CATSDSGTGVRGEQFF. This chain uses TRBV24-1 with TRBJ2-1; 10 bases align to TRBD1. The CDR3 is made up of 16 amino acids. The germline V gene encodes CDR1 KGHDR and CDR2 SFDVKD. V was clipped by 2 bases and J by 9 bases; unmatched bases: 9.

Many counts were recorded for this clonotype. The genes are TRBV2 and TRBJ2-3; tentatively, D is TRBD2 (7 bases). Germline V gene sequence: CDR1 SNHLY, CDR2 FYNNEI. There are 14 residues in the CDR3. The V and J ends lost 7 bases and 3 bases respectively, with 14 bases between them. CDR3 nucleotide sequence: TGTGCCAGCATTAGGGGAGGGGGTACAGATACGCAGTATTTT. Amino acid sequence: CASIRGGGTDTQYF.

This clonotype showed up just a few times. V gene TRBV25-1 combines with J gene TRBJ1-2, with TRBD1 matching 8 bases. The CDR3 has 16 amino acids. V lost 3 bases to trimming and J lost 2 bases; unmatched junction nucleotides: 8. Germline V gives CDR1 MGHDK, CDR2 SYGVNS. The CDR3: CASSDGTGRMNYGYTF. In nucleotides, the CDR3 is TGTGCCAGCAGTGACGGGACAGGTCGGATGAACTATGGCTACACCTTC.

A remark on this clonotype: A read error is possible here, since a much larger clone lies one base away. The gene calls are TRBV5-8 and TRBJ2-7, with D perhaps matching TRBD1 or TRBD2 (8 bases each). CDR3 length: 18 residues. In germline, CDR1 is SGHTS, CDR2 YDEGEE. V lost 1 base and J lost 4, with 24 bases in between. In DNA, the CDR3 is TGTGCCAGCAGCTTGCTCGGGAGGGGGTCAGGGGGCAGATACGAGCAGTACTTC. This codes for CASSLLGRGSGGRYEQYF.

This clonotype was recorded at least ten times. The V gene is TRBV9, the J gene TRBJ2-7; no definite D call. CDR1 and CDR2 from the germline V gene are SGDLS and YYNGEE. Trimming took off 0 bases at V and 5 bases at J, with 15 bases between the two ends. The CDR3 runs 15 residues. CDR3 amino acids: CASSVDGDFNNEQYF. The CDR3 DNA is TGTGCCAGCAGCGTAGATGGGGATTTTAATAACGAGCAGTACTTC.

Worth noting for this clonotype: A read error may be the cause here, since a much bigger clone is one base away. The genes are TRBV20-1 and TRBJ1-1; 11 positions agree with TRBD1. The CDR3 has 16 amino acids. Looked up from germline, CDR1 is DFQATT and CDR2 is SNEGSKA (reference sequence). The CDR3 loop reads CSARALDRGLYTVAFF. The CDR3 DNA follows: TGCAGTGCTAGAGCCTTGGACAGGGGGCTGTACACTGTAGCTTTCTTT.

The chain joins TRBV11-2 to TRBJ1-1, with D tentatively TRBD1 (5 bases). CDR1 is SGHAT and CDR2 is FQNNGV in the germline V gene. V was clipped by 5 bases and J by 4 bases, with 23 bases between them. The CDR3 spans 17 residues. This chain's CDR3 is CASSPSLRAGEGTEAFF. The CDR3 DNA sequence: TGTGCCAGCAGCCCATCCTTACGGGCGGGGGAGGGCACTGAAGCTTTCTTT. Using reference TRBV11-2 and TRBJ1-1 for the parts outside the CDR3, the full variable domain is EAGVAQSPRYKIIEKRQSVAFWCNPISGHATLYWYQQILGQGPKLLIQFQNNGVVDDSQLPKDRFSAERLKGVDSTLKIQPAKLEDSAVYLCASSPSLRAGEGTEAFFGQGTRLTVV.

The rearrangement links TRBV19 to TRBJ2-1, with a tentative D call TRBD2 (6 bases). The germline V gene encodes CDR1 LNHDA and CDR2 SQIVND (reference sequence). The CDR3 contains 16 residues. Trimming cost V 3 bases and J 4 bases, with 16 bases left between them. In nucleotides, the CDR3 is TGTGCCAGTAGTATGGAGGGGACTCGCCTGTACAATGAGCAGTTCTTC. Translated: CASSMEGTRLYNEQFF. Full variable domain (remainder filled in from reference TRBV19 and TRBJ2-1): DGGITQSPKYLFRKEGQNVTLSCEQNLNHDAMYWYRQDPGQGLRLIYYSQIVNDFQKGDIAEGYSVSREKKESFPLTVTSAQKNPTAFYLCASSMEGTRLYNEQFFGPGTRLTVL.

This clonotype has at least ten counts. The chain is built from TRBV24-1 and TRBJ2-1; TRBD2 aligns across 9 bases. CDR3 size: 18 residues. J lost 1 base, V lost 3 bases, and 9 bases had no gene match. CDR1 is KGHDR and CDR2 is SFDVKD in the germline V gene. CDR3 amino acids: CATSDPQRAGGSYNEQFF. The CDR3 DNA reads as TGTGCCACCAGTGATCCCCAAAGGGCGGGAGGGTCCTACAATGAGCAGTTCTTC.

The chain employs TRBV10-3 and TRBJ2-3, with TRBD2 matching 11 bases. This CDR3 has 17 residues. With V trimmed by 4 bases and J by 5 bases, 11 bases remained unmatched. The germline gives CDR1 ENHRY, CDR2 SYGVKD. DNA for the CDR3: TGTGCCATCAGTGGGAGAATACTAGCGGGAGTGGTAGATACGCAGTATTTT. It is translated as CAISGRILAGVVDTQYF.

V usage is TRBV19 and J usage is TRBJ2-5; no clear D gene. Deletions cut 4 bases from V and 6 bases from J, with 12 bases between. The CDR3 is 13 amino acids. From germline, CDR1 is LNHDA and CDR2 SQIVND (reference sequence). CDR3 bases: TGTGCCAGTAGTAGGACCCTGGAGCAGACCCAGTACTTC. It codes for CASSRTLEQTQYF.

This clonotype was seen only a few times. The CDR3, as DNA: TGTGCCAGCAGTTTGTTTAGCGGGAGAACATACGAGCAGTACTTC. It yields the protein CASSLFSGRTYEQYF. The rearrangement uses TRBV28 and TRBJ2-7, with TRBD2 matching 9 bases. The CDR3 is 15 amino acids. V trimming: 3 bases; J trimming: 4 bases; junction bases outside the gene matches: 7. Germline values: CDR1 MDHEN, CDR2 SYDVKM.

The J gene is TRBJ2-7, the V gene TRBV30; 8 bases line up with TRBD1. Germline lookup yields CDR1 GTSNPN and CDR2 SVGIG (reference sequence). The J segment lost 3 bases and the V segment lost 2 bases, leaving 3 bases of the junction unmatched. The CDR3 length is 13 residues. CDR3 coding DNA: TGTGCCTGGAGTTTGGACAGGGACTACGAGCAGTACTTC. This translates into CAWSLDRDYEQYF.

Many counts were recorded for this clonotype. The gene calls are TRBV28 and TRBJ2-7; 8 bases line up with TRBD1. The V and J ends lost 4 bases and 1 base, in that order; junction bases with no gene match: 3. There are 14 residues in the CDR3. Germline CDR1 is MDHEN and CDR2 is SYDVKM. CDR3 region: CASSWDRPSYEQYF. CDR3 nucleotide sequence: TGTGCCAGCAGTTGGGACAGGCCATCCTACGAGCAGTACTTC.